This TCR beta chain is drawn from a study of blood T cell repertoires in COVID-19. Study-wide context: Samples taken during acute and convalescent COVID-19 were collected in the United States, Italy and Spain. T cells, B-cell-depleted T cells, or PBMCs supplied cDNA or gDNA.

Germline V CDR1 and CDR2: SGHTA, FQGNSA. This CDR3 has 14 amino acids. Trimming cost V 5 bases and J 5 bases; bases outside gene matches: 7. Libraries were prepared by immunoSEQ multiplex PCR; TCRdb keeps only in-frame clonotypes and omits some of them. The data show 240,000 or so clones, with around 88% seen just once and roughly 3.1% held by the top ten. The J gene is TRBJ2-5, the V gene TRBV7-2, with 8 nucleotides matching TRBD2. This sequence originates from a woman aged 40 to 55 with acute COVID-19. The sequenced sample consisted of PBMCs or T cells enriched from blood (not recorded which). This CDR3 is CASSPQAGEETQYF. In DNA, the CDR3 is TGTGCCAGCAGCCCCCAAGCGGGAGAGGAGACCCAGTACTTC. The whole variable domain, filled in from reference TRBV7-2 and TRBJ2-5, reads GAGVSQSPSNKVTEKGKDVELRCDPISGHTALYWYRQSLGQGLEFLIYFQGNSAPDKSGLPSDRFSAERTGGSVSTLTIQRTQQEDSAVYLCASSPQAGEETQYFGPGTRLLVL.